The 6 T cell receptor beta chains in this list originate from one sample, sequenced in a study of cytomegalovirus exposure and HLA in healthy donors. 13 Jbeta primers and 60 Vbeta primers were used for the PCR. Clones were sequenced by immunoSEQ multiplex PCR, and TCRdb holds only the in-frame ones, with some missing. The sample includes 140,000 to 150,000 clones, almost 85% seen only once; the top ten take roughly 10%. The sequenced material came from PBMCs. The source of these receptors is a woman aged 55-75 years in good health and CMV-seropositive.

Written as DNA, the CDR3 is TGTGCCAGCAGCCTAGGGACTAGCGCCTACGAGCAGTACTTC. Its protein product is CASSLGTSAYEQYF. The rearrangement joins TRBV5-6 to TRBJ2-7; 10 nucleotides agree with TRBD2. The CDR3 extends over 14 amino acids. Trimming took 4 bases from V and 2 from J; bases not matched to a gene: 3. Germline V gene sequence: CDR1 SGHDT, CDR2 YYEEEE. Complete variable domain (other parts from reference TRBV5-6 and TRBJ2-7): DAGVTQSPTHLIKTRGQQVTLRCSPKSGHDTVSWYQQALGQGPQFIFQYYEEEERQRGNFPDRFSGHQFPNYSSELNVNALLLGDSALYLCASSLGTSAYEQYFGPGTRLTVT.

This clone was seen a handful of times. V and J are TRBV28 and TRBJ1-1; a possible D gene is TRBD1 (6 bases). Germline values: CDR1 MDHEN, CDR2 SYDVKM. The CDR3 totals 13 residues. Trimming pared 7 bases from V and 8 bases from J, leaving 17 bases between. This CDR3 reads CASKAGHPREAFF. In nucleotides, the CDR3 is TGTGCCAGCAAAGCGGGACACCCTCGGGAAGCTTTCTTT.

This chain uses TRBV9 with TRBJ1-1, with D tentatively TRBD1 (5 bases). The CDR3 extends over 13 amino acids. Deletions cut 0 bases from V and 6 bases from J, with 9 bases between. The germline gives CDR1 SGDLS, CDR2 YYNGEE. CDR3 region: CASSVGGESEAFF. The CDR3 bases are TGTGCCAGCAGCGTAGGGGGCGAGTCTGAAGCTTTCTTT.

The V gene is TRBV18, the J gene TRBJ2-7; D may be TRBD1 (6 bases). From germline, CDR1 is KGHSH and CDR2 LQKENI. V gave up 4 bases and J gave up 6 bases, with 16 bases separating them. This CDR3 has 14 amino acids. As DNA, the CDR3 is TGTGCCAGCTCACGAACACAGGGAGAGGGCGAGCAGTACTTC. Translation gives CASSRTQGEGEQYF.

This rearrangement joins TRBV29-1 to TRBJ2-5, with 8 bases that match TRBD1. With V trimmed by 0 bases and J by 6 bases, 15 bases remained unmatched. The CDR3 extends over 17 amino acids. The germline V gene has CDR1 SQVTM and CDR2 ANQGSEA. The DNA of the CDR3 is TGCAGCGTTGAAGATCCGGGACAGGACGTCGAGGGCAAGACCCAGTACTTC. It specifies CSVEDPGQDVEGKTQYF.

This chain joins TRBV5-4 and TRBJ1-2; D call uncertain. Germline V gives CDR1 SGHNT, CDR2 YYREEE (reference sequence). The V and J ends lost 0 bases and 2 bases respectively, with 14 bases between them. This CDR3 spans 16 amino acids. CDR3 sequence (DNA): TGTGCCAGCAGCTTGGGAGCAGTTAGGAGGAACTATGGCTACACCTTC. Translating gives CASSLGAVRRNYGYTF.